A single sample is the source of the 11 T cell receptor beta chains below, sequenced in a study of T cell clonotyping in hematopoietic cell transplantation. Time point in this sample: recipient sample about 28 days before transplant, after cytoreduction. Repertoires were generated with immunoSEQ multiplex PCR, while TCRdb's copy carries only in-frame clones and drops some. The data show 49,000 or so clones, around 83% seen once. This sample comprised peripheral blood mononuclear cells, obtained before stem cell transplant. These receptors originate from a man between 60 and 75 years old with myelodysplastic syndrome. Some clones in this sample may be carry-over from other donors' samples.

The chain couples TRBV25-1 to TRBJ2-7; 10 nucleotides match TRBD1. Trimming removed 4 bases from V and 4 bases from J; junction bases left unmatched: 10. Germline-derived CDR1 and CDR2 are MGHDK and SYGVNS. This CDR3 contains 16 residues. The CDR3 loop is CASSGSGTGEWYEQYF. CDR3 sequence (DNA): TGTGCCAGCAGTGGATCCGGGACAGGGGAATGGTACGAGCAGTACTTC.

The chain uses TRBV5-1 and TRBJ2-2; D is uncertain. Germline lookup yields CDR1 SGHRS and CDR2 YFSETQ. The length of the CDR3 is 15 residues. V was trimmed by 7 bases and J by 5 bases, leaving 18 bases between them. CDR3 in amino acids: CASSLGSFQTGELFF. CDR3 DNA: TGCGCCAGCTCCTTAGGCTCGTTCCAAACCGGGGAGCTGTTTTTT.

Notes on this clone: The sample has other DNA sequences that encode this CDR3 too. The CDR3 DNA follows: TGTGCCAGCAGCCTCCTTAATTCACCCCTCCACTTT. Translated, it gives CASSLLNSPLHF. V gene TRBV7-6 combines with J gene TRBJ1-6; D is unresolved. CDR3 length: 12 residues. Deletions cut 5 bases from V and 6 bases from J, with 5 bases between. Germline V gives CDR1 SGHVS, CDR2 FNYEAQ.

The chain recombines TRBV4-3 with TRBJ1-2, with 7 bases that match TRBD1. CDR3 size: 14 residues. Unmatched junction bases numbered 6, after V lost 0 bases and J lost 8 bases. Germline loops: CDR1 LGHNA, CDR2 YSLEER. CDR3 sequence (DNA): TGCGCCAGCAGCCAAGATCCAAGGACAGGCGGCTACACCTTC. This codes for CASSQDPRTGGYTF.

The rearrangement links TRBV6-1 to TRBJ1-4, with D perhaps TRBD1 (6 bases). Germline assignment: CDR1 MNHNS and CDR2 SASEGT. V was trimmed by 6 bases and J by 0 bases, leaving 8 bases between them. The CDR3 contains 14 residues. As DNA, the CDR3 is TGTGCCAGCAGACCAGGGGCAACTAATGAAAAACTGTTTTTT. Translation gives CASRPGATNEKLFF.

This chain joins TRBV5-1 and TRBJ1-2; D may be TRBD1 (5 bases). The CDR3 totals 15 residues. Germline CDR1 SGHRS, CDR2 YFSETQ. Between the trimmed V and J ends, which lost 0 bases and 6 bases, there was a span of 15 bases. The CDR3, as DNA: TGCGCCAGCAGCTTGGATCTGGGGCGAACCGATGGCTACACCTTC. It encodes CASSLDLGRTDGYTF.

The CDR3 region has the DNA TGCGCCAGCATAAAAGAATGGGGAGGGCCCTACTATAGCAATCAGCCCCAGCATTTT. Translated, it gives CASIKEWGGPYYSNQPQHF. The chain joins TRBV5-1 to TRBJ1-5; D call uncertain. The CDR3 has 19 residues. Germline CDR1 and CDR2: SGHRS and YFSETQ. Trimming cost V 6 bases and J 0 bases, with 25 bases left between them.

This clone was recorded a few times. This chain links TRBV30 with TRBJ2-4; a possible D gene is TRBD1 (8 bases). V lost 2 bases and J 0 bases, leaving 14 bases between the germline ends. This CDR3 is built from 16 residues. The germline V gene encodes CDR1 GTSNPN and CDR2 SVGIG (reference sequence). The CDR3 DNA is TGTGCCTGGAGTTGGGAGGGACAGGTAGCCAAAAACATTCAGTACTTC. It encodes CAWSWEGQVAKNIQYF.

The chain carries TRBV5-8 and TRBJ1-1; 7 nucleotides agree with TRBD1. The CDR3 loop spans 13 amino acids. V dropped 2 bases and J dropped 4; count of bases not matched to a gene: 2. Per the germline V gene, CDR1 is SGHTS and CDR2 is YDEGEE. The DNA for the CDR3 is TGTGCCAGCAGCTTCAGGGGGGGCACTGAAGCTTTCTTT. Translated: CASSFRGGTEAFF.

On this clone: No conserved phenylalanine or tryptophan ends this CDR3, so it is likely a read error. It is unclear where the CDR3 begins or ends on the DNA, so no DNA is shown, and the CDR3 is as TCRdb lists it. This sequence joins TRBV2 and TRBJ2-6; TRBD1, the D gene given by the table, was not confirmed from the DNA. The CDR3 adds up to 8 amino acids, both ends counted. Looked up from germline, CDR1 is SNHLY and CDR2 is FYNNEI. CDR3 protein: CAGTVPGH.

The sample holds a few counts of this clone. This rearrangement joins TRBV11-2 to TRBJ2-3; D not certain. CDR1 and CDR2 (germline): SGHAT, FQNNGV. Deletions cut 4 bases from V and 3 bases from J, with 8 bases between. The CDR3 loop spans 13 amino acids. This chain's CDR3 is CASSSLRTDTQYF. The CDR3 DNA follows: TGTGCCAGCAGCTCGCTAAGGACAGATACGCAGTATTTT.